The clone carrying this T cell receptor (beta chain) came up many times. The data stem from a study of T-cell reconstitution after alpha-beta-depleted transplantation in children. The CDR3 has 14 residues. The V gene's germline CDR1 is SGHRS and CDR2 YFSETQ. Trimming pared 4 bases from V and 7 bases from J, leaving 15 bases between. A TCRbeta library incorporating unique molecular identifiers was prepared. TCRdb passed the PCR reads through MiXCR, listing each CDR3 protein once. The table includes approximately 270,000 distinct CDR3 sequences, 9.9% detected once. The clonotype originates from a human donor who donated a stem cell graft to a child with SCID. The V gene is TRBV5-1, the J gene TRBJ2-1; D gene ambiguous. This specimen was PBMCs from the stem cell graft donor, taken from the stem cell graft. The CDR3 bases are TGCGCCAGCAGCCAACCCATAGCTGGGAATGAGCAGTTCTTC. It encodes CASSQPIAGNEQFF.